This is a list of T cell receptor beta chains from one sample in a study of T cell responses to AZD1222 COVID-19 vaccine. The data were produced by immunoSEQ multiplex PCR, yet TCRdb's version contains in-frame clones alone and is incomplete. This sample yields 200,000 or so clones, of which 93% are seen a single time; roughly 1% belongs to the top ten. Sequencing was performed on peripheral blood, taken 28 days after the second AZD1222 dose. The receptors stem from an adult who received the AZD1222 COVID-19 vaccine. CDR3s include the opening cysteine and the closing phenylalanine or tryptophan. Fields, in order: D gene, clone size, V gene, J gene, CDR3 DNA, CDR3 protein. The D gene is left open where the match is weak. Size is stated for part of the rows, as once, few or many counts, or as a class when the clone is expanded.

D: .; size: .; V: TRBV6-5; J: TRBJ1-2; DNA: TGTGCCAGCAGTTACTTAAGGACGGGAGACTATGGCTACACCTTC; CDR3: CASSYLRTGDYGYTF
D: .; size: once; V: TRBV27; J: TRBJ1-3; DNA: TGTGCCAGCAGTGACCAGGGCGCGAACACCATATATTTT; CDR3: CASSDQGANTIYF
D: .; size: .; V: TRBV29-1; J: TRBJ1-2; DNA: TGCAGCGTTGTTTCTGGGGACGGCTACACCTTC; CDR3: CSVVSGDGYTF
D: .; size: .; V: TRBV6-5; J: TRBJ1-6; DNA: TGTGCCAGCAGTTACTTCCGAGGGGATAATTCACCCCTCCACTTT; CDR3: CASSYFRGDNSPLHF
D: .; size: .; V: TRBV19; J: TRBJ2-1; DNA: TGTGCCAGTAGCCTACCAGGGGGGACCTACAATGAGCAGTTCTTC; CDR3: CASSLPGGTYNEQFF
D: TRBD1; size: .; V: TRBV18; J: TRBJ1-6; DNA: TGTGCCAGCTCCGCGACAGGGGGCGATTATTCACCCCTCCACTTT; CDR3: CASSATGGDYSPLHF
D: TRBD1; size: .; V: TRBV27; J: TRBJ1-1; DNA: TGTGCCAGCAGTTCACCCGGGACAGGGTATGTGAACACTGAAGCTTTCTTT; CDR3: CASSSPGTGYVNTEAFF
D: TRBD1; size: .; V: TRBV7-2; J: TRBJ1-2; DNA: TGTGCCAGCAGCTCCCGGGACAGGGGACCGGGTGGCTACACCTTC; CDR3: CASSSRDRGPGGYTF
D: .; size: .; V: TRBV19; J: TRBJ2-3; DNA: TGTGCCAGTAGTAAAGGGTCAGCCGGGTTAGATACGCAGTATTTT; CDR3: CASSKGSAGLDTQYF
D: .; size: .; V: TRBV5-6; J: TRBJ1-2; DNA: TGTGCCAGCACCACTCGGTCGGCGGTGGGGTGGGATGGCTACACCTTC; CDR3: CASTTRSAVGWDGYTF
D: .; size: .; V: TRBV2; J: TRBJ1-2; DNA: TGTGCCAGCACCCTAGAGGAGGGGAACTATGGCTACACCTTC; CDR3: CASTLEEGNYGYTF
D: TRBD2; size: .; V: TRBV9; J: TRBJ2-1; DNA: TGTGCCAGCAGCGCGACAGGGTCACTAGCGGGGGGAGGCTCCTACAATGAGCAGTTCTTC; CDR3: CASSATGSLAGGGSYNEQFF
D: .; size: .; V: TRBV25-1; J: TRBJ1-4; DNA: TGTGCCAGCAGTGTAAACAGGGTTCCAAATGAAAAACTGTTTTTT; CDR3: CASSVNRVPNEKLFF
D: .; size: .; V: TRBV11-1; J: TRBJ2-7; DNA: TGTGCCAGCAGCTCAATTGGACTAGGGGGTTACGAGCAGTACTTC; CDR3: CASSSIGLGGYEQYF
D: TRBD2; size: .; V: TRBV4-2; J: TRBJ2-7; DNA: TGTGCCAGCAGCCAAGATCGGACTAGCGGGGGGGCCGGCGAGCAGTACTTC; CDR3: CASSQDRTSGGAGEQYF
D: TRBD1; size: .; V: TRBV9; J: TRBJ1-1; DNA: TGTGCCAGCAGCCTGGGACAGGATAACACTGAAGCTTTCTTT; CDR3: CASSLGQDNTEAFF
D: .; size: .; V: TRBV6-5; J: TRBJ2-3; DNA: TGTGCCAGCAGTTACCTTGGGGCGCAGTATTTT; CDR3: CASSYLGAQYF
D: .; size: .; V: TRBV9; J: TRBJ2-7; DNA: TGTGCCAGCAGCGTAGGGTCAGAATCCTACGAGCAGTACTTC; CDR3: CASSVGSESYEQYF
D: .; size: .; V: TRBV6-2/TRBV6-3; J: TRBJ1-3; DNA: TGTGCCAGCAGTTACCTCCTCGAGGAAGGGCGCTCTGGAAACACCATATATTTT; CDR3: CASSYLLEEGRSGNTIYF
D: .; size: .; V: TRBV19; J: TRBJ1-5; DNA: TGTGCCAGTAGTTTGACAGGTAACAATCAGCCCCAGCATTTT; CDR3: CASSLTGNNQPQHF
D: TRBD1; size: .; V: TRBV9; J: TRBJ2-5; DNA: TGTGCCAGCAGCGCGGGACAGGGAGGGGAGACCCAGTACTTC; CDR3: CASSAGQGGETQYF
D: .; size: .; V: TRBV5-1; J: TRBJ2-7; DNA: TGCGCCAGCAGCCCTGGAACCGGGGCCGACGAGCAGTACTTC; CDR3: CASSPGTGADEQYF
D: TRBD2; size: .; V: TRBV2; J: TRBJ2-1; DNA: TGTGCCAGCAGTGAAGAGCGGGGGGTCTACAATGAGCAGTTCTTC; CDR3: CASSEERGVYNEQFF
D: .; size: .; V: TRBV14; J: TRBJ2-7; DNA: TGTGCCAGCAGCCCACCGACAGGAACGGGAAATTACCCCGAGCAGTACTTC; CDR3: CASSPPTGTGNYPEQYF
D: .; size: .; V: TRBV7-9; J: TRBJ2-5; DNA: TGTGCCAGCAGCTTATTGTATGCGGCCCAAGAGACCCAGTACTTC; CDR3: CASSLLYAAQETQYF
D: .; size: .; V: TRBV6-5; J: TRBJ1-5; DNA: TGTGCCAGCAGTTACTCGACTGGCGGGAGCAATCAGCCCCAGCATTTT; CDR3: CASSYSTGGSNQPQHF
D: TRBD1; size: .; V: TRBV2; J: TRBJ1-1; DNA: TGTGCCAGCAGTAGACAGGGGACTGAAGCTTTCTTT; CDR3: CASSRQGTEAFF
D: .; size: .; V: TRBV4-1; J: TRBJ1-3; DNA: TGCGCCAGCAGCAAACCTAAAGAGGTCGGCTCTGGAAACACCATATATTTT; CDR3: CASSKPKEVGSGNTIYF
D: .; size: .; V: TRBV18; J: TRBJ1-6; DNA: TGTGCCAGCGCACCGGGACAACACTCCTATAATTCACCCCTCCACTTT; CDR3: CASAPGQHSYNSPLHF
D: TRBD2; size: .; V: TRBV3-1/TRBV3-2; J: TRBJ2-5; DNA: TGTGCCAGCAGCCCACCCGGGGGGGGAAGAGAGACCCAGTACTTC; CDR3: CASSPPGGGRETQYF
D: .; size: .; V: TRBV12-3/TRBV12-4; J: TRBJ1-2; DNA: TGTGCCAGCATGGGAAACTATGGCTACACCTTC; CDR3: CASMGNYGYTF
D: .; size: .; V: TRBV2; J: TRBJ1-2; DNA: TGTGCCACCCGCCCCCTACTCCAGTGGCAAAACTATGGCTACACCTTC; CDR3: CATRPLLQWQNYGYTF
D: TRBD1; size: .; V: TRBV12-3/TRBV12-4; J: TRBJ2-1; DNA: TGTGGTAGCGGGACAGGGGTAAATGAGCAGTTCTTC; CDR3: CGSGTGVNEQFF
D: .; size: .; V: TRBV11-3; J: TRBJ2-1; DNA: TGTGCCAGCAGCAATACCTGGGCCAATGAGCAGTTCTTC; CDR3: CASSNTWANEQFF
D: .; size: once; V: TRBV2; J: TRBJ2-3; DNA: TGTGCCAGCAGCGTAACAGGAACAGATACGCAGTATTTT; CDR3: CASSVTGTDTQYF
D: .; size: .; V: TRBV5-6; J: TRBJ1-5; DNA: TGTGCCAGCAGCTCGCCCCGCGGCAATCAGCCCCAGCATTTT; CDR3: CASSSPRGNQPQHF
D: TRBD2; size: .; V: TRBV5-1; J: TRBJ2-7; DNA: TGCGCCAGCAGCTCCTCAATAGAACTAGCGGTTTACGAGCAGTACTTC; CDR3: CASSSSIELAVYEQYF
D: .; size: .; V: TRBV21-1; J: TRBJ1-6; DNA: TGTGCCAGCAGCAAAGTCAGGCAGGGTAGTCGGGGAAATTCACCCCTCCACTTT; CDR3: CASSKVRQGSRGNSPLHF
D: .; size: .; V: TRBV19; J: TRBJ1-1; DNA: TGTGCCAGTAGTATACCCGCAGGAGGCACTGAAGCTTTCTTT; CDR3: CASSIPAGGTEAFF
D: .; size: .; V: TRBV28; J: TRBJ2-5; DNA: TGTGCCAGCAGTTTAGGAGGGGGGAGGATCATAAAGACCCAGTACTTC; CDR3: CASSLGGGRIIKTQYF
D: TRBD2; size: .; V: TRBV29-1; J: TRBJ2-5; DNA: TGCAGCGTTGAATGGACTAGCGGGGGGTCCCGGGAGACCCAGTACTTC; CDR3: CSVEWTSGGSRETQYF
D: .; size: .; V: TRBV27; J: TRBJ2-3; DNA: TGTGCCAGCAGCCATGCAGAGACAGATACGCAGTATTTT; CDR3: CASSHAETDTQYF
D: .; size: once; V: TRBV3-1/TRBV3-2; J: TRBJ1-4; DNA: TGTGCCAGCAGCCAAGGAACTGGGCTTACTAATGAAAAACTGTTTTTT; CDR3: CASSQGTGLTNEKLFF
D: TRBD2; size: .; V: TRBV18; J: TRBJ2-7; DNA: TGTGCCAGCTCACCGAGCGGGGGGGCCTACGAGCAGTACTTC; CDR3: CASSPSGGAYEQYF
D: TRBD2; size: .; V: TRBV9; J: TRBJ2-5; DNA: TGTGCCAGCAGCGCGTTTGCGGGGGGCCACCAAGAGACCCAGTACTTC; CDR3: CASSAFAGGHQETQYF
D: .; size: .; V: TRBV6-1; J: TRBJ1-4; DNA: TGTGCCAGCAGTGAACCAAAAGGACGGGATGAAAAACTGTTTTTT; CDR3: CASSEPKGRDEKLFF
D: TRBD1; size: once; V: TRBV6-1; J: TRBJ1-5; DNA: TGTGCCAGCAGTGGCTCTCTGACAGGGTTGGTTCAGCCCCAGCATTTT; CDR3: CASSGSLTGLVQPQHF
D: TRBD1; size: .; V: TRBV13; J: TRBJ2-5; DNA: TGTGCCAGCAGCCAACCGGGACAGGGAATGGAGACCCAGTACTTC; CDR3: CASSQPGQGMETQYF
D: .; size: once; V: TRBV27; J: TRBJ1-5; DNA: TGTGCCAGCAGTTTATCGTTTGATGGGACATCCCAGCATTTT; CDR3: CASSLSFDGTSQHF